These T cell receptor beta chains were read from a single sample in a study of cytomegalovirus exposure and HLA in healthy donors. Assay: immunoSEQ multiplex PCR; the TCRdb copy retains only in-frame clones and omits some. The data hold some 86,000 clones, with less than 75% observed a single time. Sequenced sample: PBMCs. Receptors originate from a man between 25 and 39 years old in good health and CMV-seronegative. CDR3s include the opening cysteine and the closing phenylalanine or tryptophan. Each record gives: J gene, V gene, D gene, clone size, CDR3 DNA, CDR3 protein. The D gene is left open where the match is weak. Clone size is stated in some rows and not others, as once, few, many or a class when expanded.

j_call: TRBJ2-1
v_call: TRBV4-3
d_call: TRBD2
clone_size: NA
cdr3_nt: TGCGCCAGCAGCGGATTACTAGCGGAGTACAATGAGCAGTTCTTC
cdr3_aa: CASSGLLAEYNEQFF

j_call: TRBJ2-1
v_call: TRBV14
d_call: NA
clone_size: few
cdr3_nt: TGTGCCAGCAGCCATACAGCTGGGTCGACGCAGTTCTTC
cdr3_aa: CASSHTAGSTQFF

j_call: TRBJ1-1
v_call: TRBV28
d_call: NA
clone_size: NA
cdr3_nt: TGTGCCAGCAGTTTGGGGAGGGGAACTGAAGCTTTCTTT
cdr3_aa: CASSLGRGTEAFF

j_call: TRBJ2-5
v_call: TRBV30
d_call: NA
clone_size: NA
cdr3_nt: TGTGCCTGGAGCCGTCTAGCGAGTGAGCAGTACTTC
cdr3_aa: CAWSRLASEQYF

j_call: TRBJ2-2
v_call: TRBV7-3
d_call: TRBD1
clone_size: few
cdr3_nt: TGTGCCAGCAGCTCCACCCCACAGGGGGCAGGGGAGTACACCGGGGAGCTGTTTTTT
cdr3_aa: CASSSTPQGAGEYTGELFF

j_call: TRBJ1-4
v_call: TRBV19
d_call: NA
clone_size: NA
cdr3_nt: TGTGCCAGTAATAACGGGGGGCCGGGAGAAAAACTGTTTTTT
cdr3_aa: CASNNGGPGEKLFF

j_call: TRBJ2-5
v_call: TRBV6-5
d_call: TRBD2
clone_size: once
cdr3_nt: TGTGCCAGCAGTCCGGGACTAGCGGGAGAAGAGACCCAGTACTTC
cdr3_aa: CASSPGLAGEETQYF

j_call: TRBJ2-1
v_call: TRBV7-9
d_call: NA
clone_size: NA
cdr3_nt: TGTGCCAGCAGCCTACAGGGCAATGAGCAGTTCTTC
cdr3_aa: CASSLQGNEQFF

j_call: TRBJ2-1
v_call: TRBV15
d_call: TRBD2
clone_size: NA
cdr3_nt: TGTGCCACCACGATGGGACTAGCGGGAGTAAATGAGCAGTTCTTC
cdr3_aa: CATTMGLAGVNEQFF

j_call: TRBJ1-5
v_call: TRBV27
d_call: NA
clone_size: few
cdr3_nt: TGTGCCAGCAGCACGGGGTCCAGCAATCAGCCCCAGCATTTT
cdr3_aa: CASSTGSSNQPQHF

j_call: TRBJ1-4
v_call: TRBV7-9
d_call: TRBD1
clone_size: NA
cdr3_nt: TGTGCCAGCAGCGAGAGACAGGGCAATGAAAAACTGTTTTTT
cdr3_aa: CASSERQGNEKLFF

j_call: TRBJ1-1
v_call: TRBV9
d_call: NA
clone_size: NA
cdr3_nt: TGTGCCAGCAGCGTAGTCGAATCGGGGGAGGGGCTCGGGGTCAACACTGAAGCTTTCTTT
cdr3_aa: CASSVVESGEGLGVNTEAFF

j_call: TRBJ2-7
v_call: TRBV5-1
d_call: TRBD1
clone_size: NA
cdr3_nt: TGCGCCAGCACGACGACCAGCGGACAGGTATACGAGCAGTACTTC
cdr3_aa: CASTTTSGQVYEQYF

j_call: TRBJ1-5
v_call: TRBV5-6
d_call: NA
clone_size: NA
cdr3_nt: TGTGCCAGCAGCTATGGGGGGAGTGGCAATCAGCCCCAGCATTTT
cdr3_aa: CASSYGGSGNQPQHF

j_call: TRBJ2-7
v_call: TRBV6-1
d_call: NA
clone_size: NA
cdr3_nt: TGTGGGTTGGGCCCCTACGAGCAGTACTTC
cdr3_aa: CGLGPYEQYF

j_call: TRBJ1-2
v_call: TRBV5-6
d_call: NA
clone_size: NA
cdr3_nt: TGTGCCAGCAGCCGACAGGTCGCTAACTATGGCTACACCTTC
cdr3_aa: CASSRQVANYGYTF

j_call: TRBJ2-7
v_call: TRBV4-3
d_call: NA
clone_size: NA
cdr3_nt: TGCGCCAGCAGCCAATTAAGCCGAGGCTCCTACGAGCAGTACTTC
cdr3_aa: CASSQLSRGSYEQYF

j_call: TRBJ1-2
v_call: TRBV28
d_call: NA
clone_size: few
cdr3_nt: TGTGCCAGCAGTTTCCAAGGCTACACCTTC
cdr3_aa: CASSFQGYTF

j_call: TRBJ2-2
v_call: TRBV13
d_call: NA
clone_size: NA
cdr3_nt: TGTGCCAGCAGCTCTACGGGAGCGAACACCGGGGAGCTGTTTTTT
cdr3_aa: CASSSTGANTGELFF

j_call: TRBJ2-5
v_call: TRBV28
d_call: NA
clone_size: once
cdr3_nt: TGTGCCAGCAGTTTACACAGCCAAGAGACCCAGTACTTC
cdr3_aa: CASSLHSQETQYF

j_call: TRBJ1-1
v_call: TRBV9
d_call: TRBD1
clone_size: few
cdr3_nt: TGTGCCAGCAGCGTAAGACAGGGTCTGAACACTGAAGCTTTCTTT
cdr3_aa: CASSVRQGLNTEAFF

j_call: TRBJ2-7
v_call: TRBV2
d_call: NA
clone_size: NA
cdr3_nt: TGTGCCAGCGATGGCGGGGATCCCTACGAGCAGTACTTC
cdr3_aa: CASDGGDPYEQYF

j_call: TRBJ2-1
v_call: TRBV5-1
d_call: TRBD2
clone_size: NA
cdr3_nt: TGCGCCAGCAACCCATTAAGTAGCGGGAGCTATGAGCAGTTCTTC
cdr3_aa: CASNPLSSGSYEQFF

j_call: TRBJ2-5
v_call: TRBV5-1
d_call: TRBD2
clone_size: NA
cdr3_nt: TGCGCCAGCAGGAGGATGCCAAGCGGGGTCCAAGAGACCCAGTACTTC
cdr3_aa: CASRRMPSGVQETQYF

j_call: TRBJ2-7
v_call: TRBV11-2
d_call: NA
clone_size: once
cdr3_nt: TGTGCCAGCAGCTTAGGTCAGAACCCCTCCTACGAGCAGTACTTC
cdr3_aa: CASSLGQNPSYEQYF

j_call: TRBJ1-1
v_call: TRBV5-6
d_call: NA
clone_size: NA
cdr3_nt: TGTGCCAGCTCCGGGTCCGTTGAAGCTTTCTTT
cdr3_aa: CASSGSVEAFF

j_call: TRBJ2-2
v_call: TRBV7-8
d_call: NA
clone_size: NA
cdr3_nt: TGTGCCAGCAGCGAACAGGGCGCCGGGGAGCTGTTTTTT
cdr3_aa: CASSEQGAGELFF

j_call: TRBJ1-6
v_call: TRBV12-5
d_call: TRBD1
clone_size: NA
cdr3_nt: TGTGCTAGTGGTGAAACCGGGACAGGACTGAATTCACCCCTCCACTTT
cdr3_aa: CASGETGTGLNSPLHF

j_call: TRBJ1-5
v_call: TRBV10-3
d_call: TRBD1
clone_size: few
cdr3_nt: TGTGCCATCAGTGCAGGGGGGAGCAATCAGCCCCAGCATTTT
cdr3_aa: CAISAGGSNQPQHF

j_call: TRBJ1-1
v_call: TRBV5-6
d_call: TRBD1
clone_size: few
cdr3_nt: TGTGCCAGCAGCTTCGACAGGGCTATTGGGGAAGCTTTCTTT
cdr3_aa: CASSFDRAIGEAFF

j_call: TRBJ2-5
v_call: TRBV28
d_call: NA
clone_size: few
cdr3_nt: TGTGCCAGCAGTTTTGGGCCGGCCAAGTACTTC
cdr3_aa: CASSFGPAKYF

j_call: TRBJ2-7
v_call: TRBV6-5
d_call: TRBD1
clone_size: NA
cdr3_nt: TGTGCCAGCAGTTACAGCGGGACAGGGTTGATCTACGAGCAGTACTTC
cdr3_aa: CASSYSGTGLIYEQYF

j_call: TRBJ2-5
v_call: TRBV5-1
d_call: TRBD1
clone_size: NA
cdr3_nt: TGCGCCAGCAGCCCTGGGACAGTTCAAGAGACCCAGTACTTC
cdr3_aa: CASSPGTVQETQYF

j_call: TRBJ2-7
v_call: TRBV20-1
d_call: NA
clone_size: NA
cdr3_nt: TGCAGTGCTAGACTAGGGGACGAGCAGTACTTC
cdr3_aa: CSARLGDEQYF

j_call: TRBJ2-1
v_call: TRBV27
d_call: NA
clone_size: NA
cdr3_nt: TGTGCCAGCAGTCGTGGCGGGCCGGTGTTCTTC
cdr3_aa: CASSRGGPVFF

j_call: TRBJ1-2
v_call: TRBV5-6
d_call: NA
clone_size: few
cdr3_nt: TGTGCCAGCAGCTGGGGGCAAGGGACGGAAGGCTACACCTTC
cdr3_aa: CASSWGQGTEGYTF

j_call: TRBJ1-5
v_call: TRBV19
d_call: TRBD1
clone_size: NA
cdr3_nt: TGTGCCAGCAGCTCGGGACAGGGTCATCAGCCCCAGCATTTT
cdr3_aa: CASSSGQGHQPQHF

j_call: TRBJ2-5
v_call: TRBV7-2
d_call: TRBD2
clone_size: NA
cdr3_nt: TGTGCCAGCAGCCTGGGACTAGCGGGGGTTGAGACCCAGTACTTC
cdr3_aa: CASSLGLAGVETQYF

j_call: TRBJ1-1
v_call: TRBV6-5
d_call: NA
clone_size: NA
cdr3_nt: TGTGCCAGCAGTCGAGGTCCCCAGGGTACTGAAGCTTTCTTT
cdr3_aa: CASSRGPQGTEAFF

j_call: TRBJ2-7
v_call: TRBV2
d_call: TRBD2
clone_size: NA
cdr3_nt: TGTGCCAGCAGTGTGGCTAGCGGGAGAGGCGAGCAGTACTTC
cdr3_aa: CASSVASGRGEQYF

j_call: TRBJ1-5
v_call: TRBV2
d_call: TRBD1
clone_size: NA
cdr3_nt: TGTGCGACAGGGCCCGATCAGCCCCAGCATTTT
cdr3_aa: CATGPDQPQHF

j_call: TRBJ1-1
v_call: TRBV6-5
d_call: NA
clone_size: few
cdr3_nt: TGTGCCAGCAGACGCGGGTCCCTCGGCACTGAAGCTTTCTTT
cdr3_aa: CASRRGSLGTEAFF

j_call: TRBJ1-5
v_call: TRBV4-1
d_call: TRBD1
clone_size: once
cdr3_nt: TGCGCCAGCAGCCTAGACAGGGCCAATCAGCCCCAGCATTTT
cdr3_aa: CASSLDRANQPQHF

j_call: TRBJ2-7
v_call: TRBV25-1
d_call: TRBD1
clone_size: NA
cdr3_nt: TGTGCCAGCAGTGCTCCGGGACAGGGGTCCTACGAGCAGTACTTC
cdr3_aa: CASSAPGQGSYEQYF

j_call: TRBJ1-5
v_call: TRBV29-1
d_call: NA
clone_size: NA
cdr3_nt: TGCAGCGCGCTGTTCGGGGGCAATCAGCCCCAGCATTTT
cdr3_aa: CSALFGGNQPQHF

j_call: TRBJ1-1
v_call: TRBV30
d_call: TRBD1
clone_size: NA
cdr3_nt: TGTGCCTTAGGACAGGCGACTGAAGCTTTCTTT
cdr3_aa: CALGQATEAFF

j_call: TRBJ2-7
v_call: TRBV2
d_call: NA
clone_size: NA
cdr3_nt: TGTGCCAGCAGCACAGGTGCCCGTCTTTCCTACGAGCAGTACTTC
cdr3_aa: CASSTGARLSYEQYF

j_call: TRBJ1-6
v_call: TRBV7-2
d_call: NA
clone_size: NA
cdr3_nt: TGTGCCAGCAGCTACCTCGGGGGTGGTAATTCACCCCTCCACTTT
cdr3_aa: CASSYLGGGNSPLHF

j_call: TRBJ2-7
v_call: TRBV6-1
d_call: NA
clone_size: NA
cdr3_nt: TGTGCCAGCAGTGATACAGCTACGGAGCAGTACTTC
cdr3_aa: CASSDTATEQYF

j_call: TRBJ2-3
v_call: TRBV28
d_call: NA
clone_size: NA
cdr3_nt: TGTGCCAGCGAGGGGGTGGGGCTCATCATAGGAGATACGCAGTATTTT
cdr3_aa: CASEGVGLIIGDTQYF

j_call: TRBJ1-1
v_call: TRBV5-1
d_call: NA
clone_size: NA
cdr3_nt: TGCGCCAGCAGCTTGGGGACAGTTAACACTGAAGCTTTCTTT
cdr3_aa: CASSLGTVNTEAFF

j_call: TRBJ1-1
v_call: TRBV5-1
d_call: NA
clone_size: NA
cdr3_nt: TGCGCCAGCACGACAGCCAAGAACACTGAAGCTTTCTTT
cdr3_aa: CASTTAKNTEAFF